This paragraph covers one TCR beta chain sequence. Its target is unknown. This entry comes from a study of T cells after yellow fever vaccination. Regarding the study as a whole: Boosting was followed by the reappearance of most primary-vaccination clones (around 95% CD4, 70% to 90% CD8). Relatively few clonotypes were ones that appeared in both CD4 and CD8 compartments. Peaking on day 5 versus 15, the secondary response was faster but weaker.

Germline CDR1 reads SNHLY; CDR2 reads FYNNEI. The CDR3 sequence is 12 residues long. Trimming removed 5 bases at V and 14 bases at J, with 16 bases between. A process of 5'RACE template switching, which added a universal primer site and UMIs, was used to make TCR cDNA. TCRdb re-analysed the 5' RACE reads in MiXCR, keeping a single row per CDR3 protein. The data show roughly 400,000 distinct CDR3 sequences, roughly 20% seen once. The TCR was taken from a man aged 18 to 35 who received the YFV17D yellow fever vaccine. Material: PBMCs, obtained before the yellow fever booster vaccination. The chain has TRBV2 and TRBJ2-1; D is unresolved. The DNA of the CDR3 is TGTGCCAGCAGTCAAAGTAGTAGCCAGGAGTTCTTC. Translating it yields CASSQSSSQEFF.